The sequence of this T cell receptor beta chain was determined in a study of T cells in Graves' hyperthyroidism and ophthalmopathy. This clonotype was picked up many times. Its specificity is unknown. Whole-study results and caveats: In blood, most of the thyroid clonotypes expanded above 0.001 were also present.

Germline CDR1 MNHNS, CDR2 SASEGT. V shed 5 bases and J 9 bases; nucleotides not matched to a gene: 18. This CDR3 has 17 residues. What was amplified from RNA transcripts were TCR beta CDR3 regions. TCR CDR3 underwent first-round RT-PCR with the HTBI primer set. TCRdb used MiXCR to reprocess the multiplex PCR reads, holding one entry per CDR3 protein. Altogether 380,000 or so distinct CDR3 sequences are present, approximately 15% being singletons, with the ten largest covering around 25%. This TCR was sampled from a woman in her twenties or thirties with Graves' hyperthyroidism. Sequencing was performed on blood. This sequence joins TRBV6-1 and TRBJ2-1; 8 positions agree with TRBD2. CDR3 sequence reads: CASSYLSGTSFRREQFF. DNA of the CDR3: TGTGCCAGCAGTTACCTGTCCGGGACTAGTTTTCGTCGTGAGCAGTTCTTC.